Listed here are 31 T cell receptor beta chains from one sample, sequenced in a study of blood T cell repertoires in COVID-19. Generated by immunoSEQ multiplex PCR, the TCRdb table keeps only in-frame clones and is missing some. This sample carries under 250,000 clones, less than 90% of them seen once, and the ten largest clones take about 1.6%. What was sequenced was peripheral blood. The receptors here all came from a woman between 40 and 55 years old who had recovered from COVID-19.

This clone was observed a few times. This rearrangement joins TRBV7-9 to TRBJ1-2, with 9 bases matching TRBD1. Germline CDR1 and CDR2: SEHNR and FQNEAQ (reference sequence). The CDR3 contains 14 residues. V gave up 4 bases and J gave up 4 bases; unmatched junction bases: 4. CDR3 DNA sequence: TGTGCCAGCAGCTCGGGACAGGGATCCTATGGCTACACCTTC. Translation gives CASSSGQGSYGYTF.

The V gene is TRBV28, the J gene TRBJ1-2, with D possibly being TRBD1 (6 bases). Germline V gene data show CDR1 as MDHEN and CDR2 as SYDVKM. The V end lost 11 bases, the J end lost 2 bases, and 15 bases lay between the germline ends. This CDR3 has 13 amino acids. For the CDR3, the DNA is TGTGCCTACCGGGACAAATACAACTATGGCTACACCTTC. Translated, it gives CAYRDKYNYGYTF.

V usage is TRBV9 and J usage is TRBJ1-3; D remains ambiguous. Germline loops: CDR1 SGDLS, CDR2 YYNGEE. CDR3 length equals 17 residues. V lost 4 bases, J lost 0 bases, and 17 bases lay in between. The CDR3 region is CASSPLGGTVSGNTIYF. In DNA, the CDR3 is TGTGCCAGCAGCCCCCTAGGCGGTACGGTCTCTGGAAACACCATATATTTT.

This clone was picked up one time. V and J are TRBV7-2 and TRBJ2-3; D is perhaps TRBD2 (6 bases). The CDR3 totals 14 residues. V lost 0 bases, J lost 8 bases, and 12 bases lay in between. CDR1 and CDR2 from the germline V gene are SGHTA and FQGNSA. CDR3: CASSLAPLAVTQYF. CDR3 sequence (DNA): TGTGCCAGCAGCTTAGCTCCACTAGCTGTTACGCAGTATTTT. The variable domain in full, completed from reference TRBV7-2 and TRBJ2-3, reads GAGVSQSPSNKVTEKGKDVELRCDPISGHTALYWYRQSLGQGLEFLIYFQGNSAPDKSGLPSDRFSAERTGGSVSTLTIQRTQQEDSAVYLCASSLAPLAVTQYFGPGTRLTVL.

The chain is built from TRBV12-3 or TRBV12-4 and TRBJ2-5, with TRBD2 as a possible D gene (6 bases). The CDR3 is made up of 12 amino acids. Trimming pared 3 bases from V and 5 bases from J, leaving 7 bases between. The CDR3 DNA follows: TGTGCCAGCAGTTTTCGGGGGGAGACCCAGTACTTC. Translation gives CASSFRGETQYF.

The chain carries TRBV5-5 and TRBJ2-7; perhaps TRBD1 as D (6 bases). Trimming stripped 4 bases from V and 2 bases from J, with 10 bases between. Germline V lookup: CDR1 SGHKS, CDR2 YYEKEE (reference sequence). CDR3 length: 13 amino acids. The CDR3 sequence: CASSRGGTYEQYF. The CDR3 coding sequence is TGTGCCAGCAGCCGAGGGGGAACCTACGAGCAGTACTTC. Supplemented by reference TRBV5-5 and TRBJ2-7, the full variable domain reads DAGVTQSPTHLIKTRGQQVTLRCSPISGHKSVSWYQQVLGQGPQFIFQYYEKEERGRGNFPDRFSARQFPNYSSELNVNALLLGDSALYLCASSRGGTYEQYFGPGTRLTVT.

V is TRBV2 and J is TRBJ1-1; the match to TRBD1 covers 7 bases. The length of the CDR3 is 13 residues. CDR1 SNHLY and CDR2 FYNNEI come from the germline V gene. The trim removed 8 bases at V and 1 base at J, leaving 4 bases unmatched. For the CDR3, the DNA is TGTGCCAGCGCCAGGGACAGGAACACTGAAGCTTTCTTT. Amino acids: CASARDRNTEAFF.

The chain links TRBV11-3 to TRBJ2-1; no clear D gene. V was trimmed by 4 bases and J by 8 bases, leaving 9 bases between them. The CDR3 spans 12 residues. Germline values: CDR1 SGHNT, CDR2 YENEEA. The CDR3 DNA sequence: TGTGCCAGCAGCTATAGCCGGTATGAGCAGTTCTTC. This sequence encodes CASSYSRYEQFF.

This clone appeared once. Written as DNA, the CDR3 is TGTGCCAGCAGTGAGAGAGGTCAAGCGAACTATGGCTACACCTTC. It encodes CASSERGQANYGYTF. The rearrangement joins TRBV2 to TRBJ1-2; no firm D call. V was pared by 3 bases and J by 2 bases, with 13 bases between. This CDR3 has 15 residues. The V gene's germline CDR1 is SNHLY and CDR2 FYNNEI.

CDR3 protein: CAWDSAGELFF. The CDR3 DNA reads as TGTGCCTGGGATTCAGCCGGGGAGCTGTTTTTT. This chain uses TRBV30 with TRBJ2-2; D remains unclear. Trimming took off 5 bases at V and 6 bases at J, with 7 bases between the two ends. The germline V gene encodes CDR1 GTSNPN and CDR2 SVGIG (reference sequence). This CDR3 is built from 11 residues.

The chain has TRBV28 and TRBJ1-2, with D unresolved. Deletions cut 5 bases from V and 0 bases from J, with 16 bases between. Germline values: CDR1 MDHEN, CDR2 SYDVKM. CDR3 length equals 16 residues. The CDR3 loop reads CASSTPTTLANYGYTF. DNA of the CDR3: TGTGCCAGCAGTACCCCTACAACGCTAGCTAACTATGGCTACACCTTC.

The chain links TRBV24-1 to TRBJ2-3, with D perhaps TRBD1 (6 bases). There are 16 residues in the CDR3. Germline CDR1 and CDR2: KGHDR and SFDVKD. The ends were cut back, 4 bases at V and 0 bases at J, with 13 bases in the middle. DNA for the CDR3: TGTGCCACCAGTGACCCCGGGACACAGAGCACAGATACGCAGTATTTT. It is translated as CATSDPGTQSTDTQYF.

V gene TRBV7-2 combines with J gene TRBJ2-2, with 11 bases aligning to TRBD1. Looked up from germline, CDR1 is SGHTA and CDR2 is FQGNSA. After removal of 5 bases from V and 6 bases from J, the junction contained 5 bases not matched to a gene. The CDR3 is made up of 15 amino acids. In DNA form, the CDR3 reads TGTGCCAGCAGCCGGGACAGGGGGTTGGCCGGGGAGCTGTTTTTT. Amino acid sequence: CASSRDRGLAGELFF.

The chain combines TRBV5-6 with TRBJ1-2; the match to TRBD1 covers 8 bases. The CDR3 spans 15 residues. The germline V gene encodes CDR1 SGHDT and CDR2 YYEEEE. Unmatched junction bases numbered 7, after V lost 2 bases and J lost 4 bases. The DNA for the CDR3 is TGTGCCAGCAGCTTCGCGGACAGGGATGCCTATGGCTACACCTTC. Translation gives CASSFADRDAYGYTF.

This chain joins TRBV25-1 and TRBJ1-2; D remains ambiguous. Per the germline V gene, CDR1 is MGHDK and CDR2 is SYGVNS. The length of the CDR3 is 16 residues. Trimming removed 6 bases from V and 4 bases from J, with 21 bases in between. The CDR3 coding sequence is TGTGCCAGCAGCGGATCAAACGGCAGAAGAGGCTATGGCTACACCTTC. It yields the protein CASSGSNGRRGYGYTF.

This clone is a singleton in its sample. The gene calls are TRBV19 and TRBJ1-2; TRBD1 might be the D (5 bases). The CDR3 loop spans 14 amino acids. Trimming cost V 7 bases and J 3 bases, with 15 bases left between them. Germline V gene data show CDR1 as LNHDA and CDR2 as SQIVND (reference sequence). CDR3 sequence (DNA): TGTGCCAGTACCCCCGGGGGGACGTACTATGGCTACACCTTC. Translation: CASTPGGTYYGYTF.

The chain links TRBV5-1 to TRBJ2-3; the match to TRBD2 covers 9 bases. CDR1 and CDR2 (germline): SGHRS, YFSETQ. The CDR3 length is 14 residues. V lost 0 bases and J lost 5; bases outside the gene matches: 1. Written as DNA, the CDR3 is TGCGCCAGCAGCTTGGAAGCGGGGGGAGATACGCAGTATTTT. Protein product: CASSLEAGGDTQYF. The full variable domain, its missing parts supplied by reference TRBV5-1 and TRBJ2-3, is KAGVTQTPRYLIKTRGQQVTLSCSPISGHRSVSWYQQTPGQGLQFLFEYFSETQRNKGNFPGRFSGRQFSNSRSEMNVSTLELGDSALYLCASSLEAGGDTQYFGPGTRLTVL.

The genes are TRBV2 and TRBJ2-5; 8 bases map to TRBD2. The CDR3 consists of 14 residues. Per germline, CDR1 SNHLY and CDR2 FYNNEI. Unmatched junction bases numbered 4, after V lost 7 bases and J lost 0 bases. This CDR3 reads CASKRETDQETQYF. In DNA, the CDR3 is TGTGCCAGCAAGCGGGAGACAGACCAAGAGACCCAGTACTTC.

J is TRBJ1-2 and V is TRBV6-5, with 12 bases that match TRBD1. This CDR3 has 15 amino acids. V gave up 7 bases and J gave up 4 bases; unmatched junction bases: 7. Germline assignment: CDR1 MNHEY and CDR2 SVGAGI. In DNA, the CDR3 is TGTGCCAGCACGCGGGACAGGGGGCGCGTCTATGGCTACACCTTC. Translated, it gives CASTRDRGRVYGYTF.

This clone turned up a few times. This chain joins TRBV4-2 and TRBJ2-3; unclear D gene. Germline CDR1 LGHNA, CDR2 YNFKEQ. The CDR3 sequence is 14 residues long. V was clipped by 4 bases and J by 0 bases, with 8 bases between them. The CDR3 loop is CASSPLTSTDTQYF. The CDR3 DNA is TGTGCCAGCAGCCCCCTAACTAGCACAGATACGCAGTATTTT.

The V and J genes are TRBV28 and TRBJ2-1; no clear D. The CDR3 runs to 10 residues. The V end lost 7 bases, the J end lost 13 bases, and 11 bases lay between the germline ends. CDR1 and CDR2 (germline): MDHEN, SYDVKM. DNA for the CDR3: TGTGCCAGCACTCAACCGCGTCAGTTCTTC. It is translated as CASTQPRQFF.

The chain uses TRBV27 and TRBJ2-1; perhaps TRBD1 as D (5 bases). Per the germline V gene, CDR1 is MNHEY and CDR2 is SMNVEV (reference sequence). CDR3 size: 13 residues. Trimming cost V 6 bases and J 9 bases, with 15 bases left between them. The chain's CDR3 is CASRLIREGEQFF. Here the CDR3 DNA reads TGTGCCAGCAGACTAATCAGGGAAGGTGAGCAGTTCTTC.

This chain joins TRBV27 and TRBJ1-2, with 7 bases fitting TRBD1. Germline-derived CDR1 and CDR2 are MNHEY and SMNVEV (reference sequence). The V and J ends lost 5 bases and 8 bases, in that order; junction bases with no gene match: 8. This CDR3 spans 13 amino acids. CDR3 DNA: TGTGCCAGCAGTCTGGCCCGGGACAGAGGCTACACCTTC. It translates to CASSLARDRGYTF.

This clone turned up a few times. V and J are TRBV30 and TRBJ1-1; D may be TRBD1 (6 bases). In germline, CDR1 is GTSNPN, CDR2 SVGIG (reference sequence). This CDR3 has 14 amino acids. V lost 4 bases to trimming and J lost 1 base, with 13 bases between them. Here the CDR3 DNA reads TGTGCCTGGACAGGGGTCGTCAGGAACACTGAAGCTTTCTTT. This encodes CAWTGVVRNTEAFF.

The genes are TRBV28 and TRBJ1-5; 7 nucleotides agree with TRBD1. With 7 bases clipped from V and 6 bases from J, the junction kept 12 bases outside the gene matches. The CDR3 consists of 15 residues. CDR1 is MDHEN, CDR2 SYDVKM, per germline. CDR3 in DNA: TGTGCCAGCACCTCCGGGGCAGGGGGGCTTCAGCCCCAGCATTTT. This encodes CASTSGAGGLQPQHF. The whole variable domain, remainder taken from reference TRBV28 and TRBJ1-5, is DVKVTQSSRYLVKRTGEKVFLECVQDMDHENMFWYRQDPGLGLRLIYFSYDVKMKEKGDIPEGYSVSREKKERFSLILESASTNQTSMYLCASTSGAGGLQPQHFGDGTRLSIL.

The V and J genes are TRBV7-9 and TRBJ1-2, with a weak D call TRBD1 (5 bases). V lost 1 base and J lost 6, with 6 bases in between. The CDR3 consists of 12 residues. Germline lookup yields CDR1 SEHNR and CDR2 FQNEAQ (reference sequence). The CDR3 region is CASSLVRDGYTF. The CDR3, as DNA: TGTGCCAGCAGCTTAGTCAGGGATGGCTACACCTTC.

In this sample, this clone turned up once. This chain uses TRBV2 with TRBJ1-4; 8 nucleotides align to TRBD1. With V trimmed by 6 bases and J by 4 bases, 4 bases remained unmatched. Per germline, CDR1 SNHLY and CDR2 FYNNEI. The CDR3 runs to 14 residues. The CDR3: CASRPGQVNEKLFF. In DNA form, the CDR3 reads TGTGCCAGCAGGCCGGGACAGGTTAATGAAAAACTGTTTTTT.

The chain is built from TRBV5-1 and TRBJ1-2; tentative D call: TRBD1 (5 bases). Germline V gene sequence: CDR1 SGHRS, CDR2 YFSETQ. The CDR3 sequence is 14 residues long. The V end was cut by 0 bases, the J end by 3 bases, with 9 bases between. The CDR3 DNA is TGCGCCAGCAGCTTGGGCAGGGTGGACTATGGCTACACCTTC. It yields the protein CASSLGRVDYGYTF.

The rearrangement joins TRBV7-9 to TRBJ1-2; 9 bases map to TRBD1. V shed 4 bases, J shed 3 bases, and the junction held 6 bases outside the gene matches. Looked up from germline, CDR1 is SEHNR and CDR2 is FQNEAQ (reference sequence). The length of the CDR3 is 15 residues. The CDR3 here is CASSSTRDRDYGYTF. The CDR3 DNA sequence: TGTGCCAGCAGCTCTACCCGGGACAGGGACTATGGCTACACCTTC.

The chain couples TRBV2 to TRBJ1-4; D gene uncertain. V was trimmed by 2 bases and J by 4 bases, leaving 8 bases between them. The germline V gene encodes CDR1 SNHLY and CDR2 FYNNEI. The length of the CDR3 is 14 residues. In DNA form, the CDR3 reads TGTGCCAGCAGTGAAAGGCAGGTTAATGAAAAACTGTTTTTT. This codes for CASSERQVNEKLFF.

V gene TRBV25-1 combines with J gene TRBJ1-2; 9 nucleotides agree with TRBD1. Germline assignment: CDR1 MGHDK and CDR2 SYGVNS. The V segment lost 6 bases and the J segment 4 bases; nucleotides outside the gene matches: 6. The length of the CDR3 is 14 residues. CDR3 sequence reads: CASSGQGPPYGYTF. In DNA, the CDR3 is TGTGCCAGCAGCGGACAGGGGCCTCCCTATGGCTACACCTTC.